Listed here are 5 T cell receptor beta chains from one sample, sequenced in a study of cytomegalovirus exposure and HLA in healthy donors. PCR was performed using 60 Vbeta and 13 Jbeta primers. TCRdb's copy holds only in-frame clones and misses some; the assay was immunoSEQ multiplex PCR. Of around 110,000 clones in the sample, roughly 85% were seen once. The sequencing input was PBMCs. The source of these receptors is a man under 40 in good health and CMV-seropositive.

The rearrangement joins TRBV19 to TRBJ2-3, with D perhaps matching TRBD2 (5 bases). Germline V gene lookup returns CDR1 LNHDA and CDR2 SQIVND (reference sequence). CDR3 length equals 12 residues. V dropped 3 bases and J dropped 7 bases, with 8 bases sitting between them. DNA of the CDR3: TGTGCCAGTAGTATCCCGGGGAATACGCAGTATTTT. It codes for CASSIPGNTQYF.

The genes are TRBV6-6 and TRBJ2-3; D unresolved. Germline assignment: CDR1 MNHNY and CDR2 SVGAGI (reference sequence). The V gene lost 4 bases and the J gene lost 4 bases, with 6 bases spanning the gap. This CDR3 spans 12 amino acids. The CDR3 bases are TGTGCCAGCAGTTCTTCTCCAGATACGCAGTATTTT. Protein sequence: CASSSSPDTQYF.

Turning to this clone: The junction differs from germline at one of its ends, possibly a read error. The chain carries TRBV5-1 and TRBJ1-6; 7 bases align to TRBD1. CDR1 and CDR2 from the germline V gene are SGHRS and YFSETQ. The CDR3 consists of 15 residues. The CDR3 DNA is TGCGCCAGCACCTTGGACGGGACAGCGGCGGCACCCCTCCACTTT. The encoded protein is CASTLDGTAAAPLHF.

The chain carries TRBV6-5 and TRBJ2-2, with 7 positions matching TRBD1. The V and J ends lost 4 bases and 5 bases, in that order; junction bases with no gene match: 7. The CDR3 runs to 15 residues. Germline V lookup: CDR1 MNHEY, CDR2 SVGAGI. CDR3 sequence (DNA): TGTGCCAGCAGTTCGGGACAGATGGGGACCGGGGAGCTGTTTTTT. It specifies CASSSGQMGTGELFF.

The chain couples TRBV6-1 to TRBJ1-2, with D tentatively TRBD1 (5 bases). Trimming pared 3 bases from V and 6 bases from J, leaving 14 bases between. The CDR3 totals 14 residues. The germline V gene has CDR1 MNHNS and CDR2 SASEGT. The CDR3 nucleotides are TGTGCCAGCAGTGACTGGGGGAGGAGCGATGGCTACACCTTC. Translation gives CASSDWGRSDGYTF.